This T cell receptor beta chain was observed in a study of blood T cell repertoires in COVID-19. Overall study context: The study drew acute and convalescent COVID-19 samples from the United States, Italy and Spain. T cells, B-cell-depleted T cells, or PBMCs provided the cDNA or gDNA that served as material.

Trimming cost V 5 bases and J 5 bases; bases outside gene matches: 4. CDR1 LNHDA and CDR2 SQIVND come from the germline V gene (reference sequence). CDR3 length equals 15 residues. Recruited during active infection, patients (from Seattle) were subsequently followed longitudinally. Profiled with immunoSEQ multiplex PCR; TCRdb holds only in-frame clones, not every one. The data show 95,000 to 100,000 clones, about 90% seen once. The sequence derives from a human donor with COVID-19, enrolled during active disease. The donor label of this sample is uncertain. Specimen: peripheral blood. This rearrangement joins TRBV19 to TRBJ1-6; 9 bases fit TRBD1. CDR3 in amino acids: CASSSRQGDNSPLHF. CDR3 nucleotides: TGTGCCAGTAGTTCCAGACAGGGGGATAATTCACCCCTCCACTTT.